Below, one T cell receptor (beta chain) is given with its context. Its antigen is not known. The CDR3 is 15 residues long. Germline CDR1 MNHNY, CDR2 SVGAGI (reference sequence). After removal of 5 bases from V and 10 bases from J, the junction contained 13 bases not matched to a gene. This entry comes from a study of T cell clonotyping in hematopoietic cell transplantation. Study-wide results and caveats: Higher Inverse Simpson Index values in graft donor and pretransplant recipient predicted broader posttransplant TCR diversity. At the given depth, recipient repertoires were over 97% de novo clonotypes. Recipient TCR diversity dropped after transplant; expanded clonotypes rose from day 30 to 180.

Sequencing used immunoSEQ multiplex PCR; TCRdb keeps in-frame clones, though not all of them. This repertoire shows a few thousand clones, roughly nine tenths found once; its top ten account for approximately 4.2%. This chain links TRBV6-6 with TRBJ2-1, with 8 bases fitting TRBD1. The material sequenced was peripheral blood mononuclear cells. The clonotype originates from a man in his forties in good health. Some clones in this sample may be carry-over from other donors' samples. The DNA of the CDR3 is TGTGCCAGCAGTAACCGGAATCCCACAGGGGGGGAGCAGTTCTTC. It yields the protein CASSNRNPTGGEQFF.